This is a list of T cell receptor beta chains from one sample in a study of blood T cell repertoires in COVID-19. The table came from immunoSEQ multiplex PCR; TCRdb's copy has only in-frame clones and leaves some out. The sample records 200,000 to 250,000 clones, 70% to 90% being singletons. The material sequenced was peripheral blood. These receptors originate from a man aged 55 to 70 with acute or convalescent COVID-19. Both conserved end residues are part of each CDR3. Each record gives: CDR3 length, clone size, J gene, D gene, V gene, CDR3 DNA, CDR3 protein. A D gene is named only where the DNA matches it firmly. Size is omitted from some rows. Given values are once, few, many or a class for expanded clones.

length: 18
size: few
J: TRBJ2-2
D: TRBD2
V: TRBV30
DNA: TGTGCCTGGAGTGTGGTCCTAGCGGGAGGATATAGGTCCGGGGAGCTGTTTTTT
CDR3: CAWSVVLAGGYRSGELFF

length: 14
size: .
J: TRBJ2-3
D: .
V: TRBV15
DNA: TGTGCCACCAGCCCAGATCTAGGCACAGATACGCAGTATTTT
CDR3: CATSPDLGTDTQYF

length: 15
size: .
J: TRBJ2-3
D: .
V: TRBV7-2
DNA: TGTGCCAGCAGCCCCTCTGTTACTAGCACAGATACGCAGTATTTT
CDR3: CASSPSVTSTDTQYF

length: 21
size: .
J: TRBJ2-2
D: TRBD2
V: TRBV19
DNA: TGTGCCAGTAGTCCCTTCGGGATTAGCGGGAGGGCCGGGGTGAGCGCCGGGGAGCTGTTTTTT
CDR3: CASSPFGISGRAGVSAGELFF

length: 14
size: few
J: TRBJ1-1
D: .
V: TRBV7-9
DNA: TGTGCCAGCAGACACGAAGGGGGAAACACTGAAGCTTTCTTT
CDR3: CASRHEGGNTEAFF

length: 12
size: .
J: TRBJ1-2
D: TRBD1
V: TRBV30
DNA: TGTGCCGTGCCCGGGACAGGGATCGGCTACACCTTC
CDR3: CAVPGTGIGYTF

length: 18
size: once
J: TRBJ2-3
D: TRBD2
V: TRBV7-3
DNA: TGTGCCAGCAGCTTAACAAGCCTAGCGGGAGGGGTCACAGATACGCAGTATTTT
CDR3: CASSLTSLAGGVTDTQYF

length: 15
size: .
J: TRBJ2-5
D: TRBD2
V: TRBV25-1
DNA: TGTGCCAGCAGTGCCAGCGGGAGGGCGGGGGAGACCCAGTACTTC
CDR3: CASSASGRAGETQYF

length: 16
size: .
J: TRBJ2-7
D: TRBD2
V: TRBV6-5
DNA: TGTGCCAGCAGTTCCGCGGGGGGGGACAGCTCCTACGAGCAGTACTTC
CDR3: CASSSAGGDSSYEQYF

length: 12
size: .
J: TRBJ2-7
D: .
V: TRBV6-6
DNA: TGTGCCAGCAGGACCCTGGCGGGACGCCTTTACTTC
CDR3: CASRTLAGRLYF

length: 12
size: few
J: TRBJ1-1
D: .
V: TRBV19
DNA: TGTGCCAGTAGTACCTCAGGGGTAGTGGCTTTCTTT
CDR3: CASSTSGVVAFF

length: 15
size: .
J: TRBJ1-1
D: TRBD1
V: TRBV6-5
DNA: TGTGCCAGCAGTACTCCTCCAGGGGGCGGAACTGAAGCTTTCTTT
CDR3: CASSTPPGGGTEAFF

length: 14
size: .
J: TRBJ1-5
D: TRBD1
V: TRBV18
DNA: TGTGCCAGCTCATTAGACAGGGAGTCGCAGCCCCAGCATTTT
CDR3: CASSLDRESQPQHF